This TCR beta chain is drawn from a study of CD8+CD57+ T cells in acquired aplastic anemia. Whole-study context: The DNA of sorted CD4+ and CD8+ cells averaged roughly 3 ug.

Notes on the study in general: In common between the patients and the controls were approximately 28 CD8+ CDR3 sequences. A significant difference in CD8+ Simpson's diversity between patients and controls was not found.

Germline CDR1 is SGHAT and CDR2 is FQNNGV. The CDR3 contains 16 residues. V was shortened by 5 bases and J by 8 bases, with 24 bases between the two germline ends. A word on this clonotype: What it recognizes is unknown.

The study profiled TCR beta VDJ and CDR3 using genomic DNA as template. TCRdb reanalysed the reads using MiXCR and keeps one entry per CDR3 protein. In the table there are roughly 93,000 distinct CDR3 sequences, less than 75% of which are singletons. An expansion of CD8+CD57+ cells by flow cytometry had been shown in patients chosen for sequencing. The study sampled blood from patients who had received no therapy. The TCR was taken from a human donor with aplastic anemia. The chain links TRBV11-2 to TRBJ1-2; D might be TRBD1 (5 bases). Sequencing was performed on sorted CD4+, CD8+, or CD8+CD57+ T cells (not recorded which) from PBMCs. CDR3 amino acids: CASSPIVRGALEGYTF. As DNA, the CDR3 is TGTGCCAGCAGCCCGATAGTTCGCGGGGCTTTGGAAGGCTACACCTTC.